This TCR beta chain was found in a study of blood T cell repertoires in COVID-19. Overall study: From the United States, Italy and Spain came samples of acute and convalescent COVID-19. PBMCs, B-cell-depleted T cells, or T cells provided the cDNA or gDNA that made up the material.

The table came from immunoSEQ multiplex PCR; TCRdb's copy has only in-frame clones and leaves some out. In the table there are over 75,000 clones, about 78% of which are singletons. Looked up from germline, CDR1 is SNHLY and CDR2 is FYNNEI. The CDR3 contains 15 residues. Trimming cost V 9 bases and J 3 bases, with 21 bases left between them. This receptor was obtained from a man aged 50 to 59 who had recovered from COVID-19. The chain links TRBV2 to TRBJ2-7, with D tentatively TRBD1 (6 bases). Sequencing used peripheral blood. In nucleotides, the CDR3 is TGTGCCAGTTACTACCCGGACAGATCAAACTACGAGCAGTACTTC. It yields the protein CASYYPDRSNYEQYF.